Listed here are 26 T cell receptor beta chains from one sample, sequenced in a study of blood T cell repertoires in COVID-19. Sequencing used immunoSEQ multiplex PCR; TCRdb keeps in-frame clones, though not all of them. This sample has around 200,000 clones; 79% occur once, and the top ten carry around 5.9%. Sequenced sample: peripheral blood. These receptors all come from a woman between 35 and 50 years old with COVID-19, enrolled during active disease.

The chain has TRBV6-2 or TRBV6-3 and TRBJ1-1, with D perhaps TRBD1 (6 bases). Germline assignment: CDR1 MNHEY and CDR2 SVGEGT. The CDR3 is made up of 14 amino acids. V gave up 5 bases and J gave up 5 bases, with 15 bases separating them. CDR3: CASSLRQVTTEAFF. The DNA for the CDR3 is TGTGCCAGCAGTCTAAGACAGGTGACAACTGAAGCTTTCTTT.

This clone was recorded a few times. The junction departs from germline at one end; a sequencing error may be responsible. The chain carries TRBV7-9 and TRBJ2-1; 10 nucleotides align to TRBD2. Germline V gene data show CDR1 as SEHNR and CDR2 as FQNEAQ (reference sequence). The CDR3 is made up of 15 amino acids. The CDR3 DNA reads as TGTGCCAGCAGTTTAGGACTAGCGGTTAACAATGAGCAGTTCTTC. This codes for CASSLGLAVNNEQFF.

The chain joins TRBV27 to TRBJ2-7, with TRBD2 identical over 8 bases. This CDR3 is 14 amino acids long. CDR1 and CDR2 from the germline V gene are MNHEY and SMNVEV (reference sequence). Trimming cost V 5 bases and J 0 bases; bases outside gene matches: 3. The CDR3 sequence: CASSPRGGSYEQYF. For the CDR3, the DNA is TGTGCCAGCAGTCCCCGGGGGGGCTCCTACGAGCAGTACTTC.

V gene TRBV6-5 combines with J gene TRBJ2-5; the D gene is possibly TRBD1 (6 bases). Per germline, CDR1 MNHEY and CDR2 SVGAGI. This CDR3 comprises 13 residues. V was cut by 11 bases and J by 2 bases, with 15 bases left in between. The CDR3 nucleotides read TGTGCCCTGGGGGCCGGGCGTCAAGAGACCCAGTACTTC. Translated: CALGAGRQETQYF.

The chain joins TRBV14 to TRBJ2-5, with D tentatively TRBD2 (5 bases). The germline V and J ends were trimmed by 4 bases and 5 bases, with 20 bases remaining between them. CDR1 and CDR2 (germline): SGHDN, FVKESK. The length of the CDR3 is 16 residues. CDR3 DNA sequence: TGTGCCAGCAGCCCCGACGGAGCGGACCGGCGGGAGACCCAGTACTTC. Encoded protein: CASSPDGADRRETQYF.

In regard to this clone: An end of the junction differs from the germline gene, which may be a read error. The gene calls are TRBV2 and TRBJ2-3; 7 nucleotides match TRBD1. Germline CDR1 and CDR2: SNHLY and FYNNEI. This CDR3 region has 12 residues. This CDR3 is CASSLISDRENF. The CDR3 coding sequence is TGTGCCAGCAGTCTTATCTCAGACAGGGAGAATTTT.

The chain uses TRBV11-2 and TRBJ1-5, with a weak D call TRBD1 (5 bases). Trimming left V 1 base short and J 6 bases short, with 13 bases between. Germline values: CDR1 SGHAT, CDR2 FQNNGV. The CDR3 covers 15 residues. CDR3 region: CASSLGQGTIQPQHF. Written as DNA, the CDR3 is TGTGCCAGCAGCTTAGGCCAGGGAACTATTCAGCCCCAGCATTTT. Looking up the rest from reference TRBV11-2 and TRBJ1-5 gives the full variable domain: EAGVAQSPRYKIIEKRQSVAFWCNPISGHATLYWYQQILGQGPKLLIQFQNNGVVDDSQLPKDRFSAERLKGVDSTLKIQPAKLEDSAVYLCASSLGQGTIQPQHFGDGTRLSIL.

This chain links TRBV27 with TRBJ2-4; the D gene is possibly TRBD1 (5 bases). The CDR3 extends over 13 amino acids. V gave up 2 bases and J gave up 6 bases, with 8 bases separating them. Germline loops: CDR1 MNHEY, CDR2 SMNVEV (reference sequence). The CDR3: CASSLRTSNIQYF. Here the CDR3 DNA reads TGTGCCAGCAGTTTAAGGACATCAAACATTCAGTACTTC.

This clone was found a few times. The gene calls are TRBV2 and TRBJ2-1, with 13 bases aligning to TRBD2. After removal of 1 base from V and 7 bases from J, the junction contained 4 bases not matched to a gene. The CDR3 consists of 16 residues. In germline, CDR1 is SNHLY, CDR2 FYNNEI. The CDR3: CASSEGTSGSRNEQFF. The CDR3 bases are TGTGCCAGCAGTGAAGGGACTAGCGGGAGCAGGAATGAGCAGTTCTTC.

The CDR3 DNA reads TGTGCCAGCAGCGGCCCCACTCCCGGGTACTATGGCTACACCTTC. Translation gives CASSGPTPGYYGYTF. The chain joins TRBV11-2 to TRBJ1-2; D is ambiguous. The CDR3 length is 15 residues. V dropped 5 bases and J dropped 3 bases, with 16 bases sitting between them. Germline V CDR1 and CDR2: SGHAT, FQNNGV.

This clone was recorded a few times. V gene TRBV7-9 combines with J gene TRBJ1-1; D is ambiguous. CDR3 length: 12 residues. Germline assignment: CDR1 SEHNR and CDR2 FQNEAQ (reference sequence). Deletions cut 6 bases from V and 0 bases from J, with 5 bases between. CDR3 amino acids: CASRRMNTEAFF. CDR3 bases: TGTGCCAGCAGGAGGATGAACACTGAAGCTTTCTTT.

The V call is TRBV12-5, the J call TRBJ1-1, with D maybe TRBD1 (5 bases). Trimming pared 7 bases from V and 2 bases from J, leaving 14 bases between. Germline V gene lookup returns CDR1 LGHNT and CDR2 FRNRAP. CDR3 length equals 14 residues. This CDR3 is CASALGGVNTEAFF. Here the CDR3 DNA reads TGTGCTAGTGCCTTGGGGGGGGTAAACACTGAAGCTTTCTTT. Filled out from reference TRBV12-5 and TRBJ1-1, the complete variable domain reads DARVTQTPRHKVTEMGQEVTMRCQPILGHNTVFWYRQTMMQGLELLAYFRNRAPLDDSGMPKDRFSAEMPDATLATLKIQPSEPRDSAVYFCASALGGVNTEAFFGQGTRLTVV.

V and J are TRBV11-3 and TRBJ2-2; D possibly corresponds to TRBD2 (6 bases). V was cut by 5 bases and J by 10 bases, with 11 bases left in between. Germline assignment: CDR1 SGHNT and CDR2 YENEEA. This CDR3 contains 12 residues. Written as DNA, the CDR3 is TGTGCCAGCAGCGCTGGACTAACGGAGCTGTTTTTT. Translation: CASSAGLTELFF.

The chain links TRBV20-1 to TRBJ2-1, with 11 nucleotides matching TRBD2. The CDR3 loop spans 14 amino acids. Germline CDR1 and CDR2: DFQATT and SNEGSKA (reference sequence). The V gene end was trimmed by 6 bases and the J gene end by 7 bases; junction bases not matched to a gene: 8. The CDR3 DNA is TGCAGTGCCAGTTCCGGGACTAGCGGAAATGAGCAGTTCTTC. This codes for CSASSGTSGNEQFF.

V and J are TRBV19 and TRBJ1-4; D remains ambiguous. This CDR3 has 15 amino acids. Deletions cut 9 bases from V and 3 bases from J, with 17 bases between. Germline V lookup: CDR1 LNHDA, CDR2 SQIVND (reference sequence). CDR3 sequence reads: CASHGNKAPNEKLFF. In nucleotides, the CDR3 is TGTGCCAGCCACGGGAACAAAGCGCCTAATGAAAAACTGTTTTTT.

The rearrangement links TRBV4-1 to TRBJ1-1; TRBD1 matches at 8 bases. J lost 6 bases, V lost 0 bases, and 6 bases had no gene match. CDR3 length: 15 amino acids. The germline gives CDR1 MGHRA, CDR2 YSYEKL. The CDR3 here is CASSQDRGRRPEAFF. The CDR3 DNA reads TGCGCCAGCAGCCAAGACAGGGGGCGACGACCTGAAGCTTTCTTT.

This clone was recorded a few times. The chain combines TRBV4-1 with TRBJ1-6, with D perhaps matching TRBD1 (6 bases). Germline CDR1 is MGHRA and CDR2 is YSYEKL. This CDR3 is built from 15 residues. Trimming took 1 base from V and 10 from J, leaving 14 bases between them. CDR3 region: CASSQAGWTASPLHF. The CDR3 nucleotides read TGCGCCAGCAGCCAAGCGGGGTGGACAGCCTCACCCCTCCACTTT.

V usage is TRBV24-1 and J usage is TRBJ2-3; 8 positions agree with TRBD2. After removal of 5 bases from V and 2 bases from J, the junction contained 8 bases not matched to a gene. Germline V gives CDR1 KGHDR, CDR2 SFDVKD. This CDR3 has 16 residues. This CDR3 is CATSASSGGPTDTQYF. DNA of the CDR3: TGTGCCACCAGTGCTTCTTCGGGGGGGCCCACAGATACGCAGTATTTT.

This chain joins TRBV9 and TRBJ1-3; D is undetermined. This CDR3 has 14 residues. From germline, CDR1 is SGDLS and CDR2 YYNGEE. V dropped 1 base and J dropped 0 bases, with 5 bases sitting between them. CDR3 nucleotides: TGTGCCAGCAGCGTACGGAGCTCTGGAAACACCATATATTTT. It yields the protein CASSVRSSGNTIYF.

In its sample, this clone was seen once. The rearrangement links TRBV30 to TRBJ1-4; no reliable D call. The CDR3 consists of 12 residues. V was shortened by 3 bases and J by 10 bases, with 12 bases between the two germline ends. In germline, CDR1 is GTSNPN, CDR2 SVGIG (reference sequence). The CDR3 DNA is TGTGCCTGGAGCCCCATTCTAGGAAAACTGTTTTTT. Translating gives CAWSPILGKLFF.

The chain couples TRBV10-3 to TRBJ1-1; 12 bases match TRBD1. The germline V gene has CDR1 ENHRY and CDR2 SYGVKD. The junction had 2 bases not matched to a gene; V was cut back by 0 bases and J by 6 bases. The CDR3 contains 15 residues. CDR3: CAISESGQGAAEAFF. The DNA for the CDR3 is TGTGCCATCAGTGAGTCGGGACAGGGGGCGGCTGAAGCTTTCTTT.

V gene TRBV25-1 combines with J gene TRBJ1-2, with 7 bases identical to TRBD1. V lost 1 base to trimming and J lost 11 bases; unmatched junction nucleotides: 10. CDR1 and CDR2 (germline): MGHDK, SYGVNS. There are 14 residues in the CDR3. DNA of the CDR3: TGTGCCAGCAGTGAATTAGGACAGGCAAGAGGGTACACCTTC. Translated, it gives CASSELGQARGYTF.

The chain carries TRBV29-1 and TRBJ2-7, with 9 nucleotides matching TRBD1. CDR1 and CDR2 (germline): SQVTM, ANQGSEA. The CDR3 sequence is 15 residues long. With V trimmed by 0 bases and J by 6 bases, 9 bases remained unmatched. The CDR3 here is CSVEDTDRGLAEQYF. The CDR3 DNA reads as TGCAGCGTTGAAGACACGGACAGGGGTCTTGCCGAGCAGTACTTC.

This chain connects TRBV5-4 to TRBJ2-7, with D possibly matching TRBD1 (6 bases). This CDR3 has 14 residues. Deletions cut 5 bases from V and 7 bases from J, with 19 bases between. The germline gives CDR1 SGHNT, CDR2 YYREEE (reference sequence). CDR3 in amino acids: CASSSPSRGGEQYF. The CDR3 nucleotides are TGTGCCAGCAGTTCCCCTTCTAGAGGGGGTGAGCAGTACTTC.

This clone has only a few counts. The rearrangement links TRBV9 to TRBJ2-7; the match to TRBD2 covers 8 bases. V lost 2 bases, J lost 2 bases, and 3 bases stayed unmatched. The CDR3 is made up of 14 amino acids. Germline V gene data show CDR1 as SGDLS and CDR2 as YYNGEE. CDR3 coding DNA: TGTGCCAGCAGCGTGGCGGGGGGACCCTACGAGCAGTACTTC. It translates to CASSVAGGPYEQYF.

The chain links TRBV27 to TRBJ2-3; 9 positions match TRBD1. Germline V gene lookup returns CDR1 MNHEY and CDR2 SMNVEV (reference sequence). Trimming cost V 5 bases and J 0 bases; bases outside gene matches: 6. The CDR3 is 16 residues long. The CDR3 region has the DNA TGTGCCAGCAGTCACTCTGGGACAGGGAGCACAGATACGCAGTATTTT. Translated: CASSHSGTGSTDTQYF.